These 7 T cell receptor beta chains were all obtained from the same sample, sequenced in a study of CD8 T cells in ankylosing spondylitis. One entry per CDR3 protein results from TCRdb running MiXCR on the 5' RACE reads. The sample yields about 120,000 distinct CDR3 sequences, roughly 13% seen once. The specimen sequenced was blood, either unsorted or a sorted T cell fraction (not recorded which). Source of these receptors: a female donor with ankylosing spondylitis or in good health (not recorded which).

There are a few counts of this clonotype. The chain is built from TRBV5-6 and TRBJ2-7; D gene uncertain. CDR1 and CDR2 (germline): SGHDT, YYEEEE. V dropped 4 bases and J dropped 2 bases, with 13 bases sitting between them. This CDR3 has 14 amino acids. DNA of the CDR3: TGTGCCAGCAGCGGAGACACTTACGCCTACGAGCAGTACTTC. Translated, it gives CASSGDTYAYEQYF.

This clonotype was detected many times. This rearrangement joins TRBV4-1 to TRBJ2-1; 9 bases map to TRBD1. J gave up 4 bases and V 0 bases, and 4 bases lay outside the gene matches. CDR1 and CDR2 from the germline V gene are MGHRA and YSYEKL. This CDR3 region has 16 residues. CDR3 DNA sequence: TGCGCCAGCAGCCAAGAGGAAGGGACAGGGTACAATGAGCAGTTCTTC. Translated: CASSQEEGTGYNEQFF.

The V gene is TRBV29-1, the J gene TRBJ1-5, with a possible D match to TRBD1 (5 bases). The V end lost 4 bases, the J end lost 4 bases, and 8 bases lay between the germline ends. The CDR3 is made up of 12 amino acids. Germline CDR1 is SQVTM and CDR2 is ANQGSEA. CDR3 nucleotides: TGCAGCGTTGGATCAGGGAATCAGCCCCAGCATTTT. It specifies CSVGSGNQPQHF.

This clonotype was picked up many times. The chain uses TRBV18 and TRBJ1-2; D is perhaps TRBD1 (5 bases). Germline V gene lookup returns CDR1 KGHSH and CDR2 LQKENI. Deletions cut 3 bases from V and 10 bases from J, with 15 bases between. This CDR3 has 13 amino acids. The CDR3 protein is CASSPSSGQPYTF. CDR3 sequence (DNA): TGTGCCAGCTCACCGTCTTCAGGACAACCCTACACCTTC.

This clonotype was detected a few times. The chain joins TRBV11-2 to TRBJ2-1; TRBD1 aligns across 8 bases. The CDR3 sequence is 14 residues long. The V gene end was trimmed by 5 bases and the J gene end by 12 bases; junction bases not matched to a gene: 12. The germline gives CDR1 SGHAT, CDR2 FQNNGV. The CDR3 region has the DNA TGTGCCAGCAGCAGCCGGGACAGGCCCTACTCGCAGTTCTTC. This sequence encodes CASSSRDRPYSQFF.

Many counts were recorded for this clonotype. The chain combines TRBV11-2 with TRBJ1-2, with TRBD1 matching 10 bases. Germline values: CDR1 SGHAT, CDR2 FQNNGV. After removal of 1 base from V and 5 bases from J, the junction contained 1 base not matched to a gene. The CDR3 has 14 residues. This chain's CDR3 is CASSLGTGGYGYTF. CDR3 sequence (DNA): TGTGCCAGCAGCTTAGGGACAGGGGGTTATGGCTACACCTTC.

V and J are TRBV11-2 and TRBJ2-7; 9 bases are a match to TRBD2. Germline CDR1 and CDR2: SGHAT and FQNNGV. This CDR3 region has 15 residues. The V segment lost 5 bases and the J segment 4 bases; nucleotides outside the gene matches: 9. The CDR3 reads CASSLMTSGLYEQYF. CDR3 sequence (DNA): TGTGCCAGCAGCCTTATGACTAGCGGCCTTTACGAGCAGTACTTC.